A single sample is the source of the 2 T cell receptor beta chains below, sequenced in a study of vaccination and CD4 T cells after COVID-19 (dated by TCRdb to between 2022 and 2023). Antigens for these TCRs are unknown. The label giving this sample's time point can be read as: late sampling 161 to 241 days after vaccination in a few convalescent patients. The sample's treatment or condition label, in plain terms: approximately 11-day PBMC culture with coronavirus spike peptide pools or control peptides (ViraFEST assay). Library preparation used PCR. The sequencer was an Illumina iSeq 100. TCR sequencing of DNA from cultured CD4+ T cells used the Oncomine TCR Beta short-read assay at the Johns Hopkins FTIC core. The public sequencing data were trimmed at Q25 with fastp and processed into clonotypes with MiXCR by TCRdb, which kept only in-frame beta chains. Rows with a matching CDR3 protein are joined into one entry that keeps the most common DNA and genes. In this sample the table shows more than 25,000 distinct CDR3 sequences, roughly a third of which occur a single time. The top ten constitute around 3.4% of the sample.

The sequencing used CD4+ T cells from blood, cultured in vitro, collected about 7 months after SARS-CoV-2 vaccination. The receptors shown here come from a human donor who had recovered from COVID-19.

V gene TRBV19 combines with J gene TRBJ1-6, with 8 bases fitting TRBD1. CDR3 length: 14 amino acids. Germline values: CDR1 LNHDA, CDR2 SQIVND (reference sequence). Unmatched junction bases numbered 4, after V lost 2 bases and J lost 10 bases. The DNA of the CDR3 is TGTGCCAGTAGTATACAGGGGGCTCGATCACCCCTCCACTTT. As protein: CASSIQGARSPLHF. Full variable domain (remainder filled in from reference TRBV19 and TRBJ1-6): DGGITQSPKYLFRKEGQNVTLSCEQNLNHDAMYWYRQDPGQGLRLIYYSQIVNDFQKGDIAEGYSVSREKKESFPLTVTSAQKNPTAFYLCASSIQGARSPLHFGNGTRLTVT.

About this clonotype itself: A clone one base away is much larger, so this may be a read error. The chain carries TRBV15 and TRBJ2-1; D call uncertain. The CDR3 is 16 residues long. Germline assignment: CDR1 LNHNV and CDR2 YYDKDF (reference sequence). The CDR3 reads CATSRVGSLSYNGQFF. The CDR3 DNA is TGTGCCACCAGCAGAGTAGGTAGCCTTTCCTACAATGGGCAGTTCTTC.